Listed below are T cell receptor beta chains from one sample, sequenced in a study of OX40 agonist ivuxolimab in advanced cancers. The data were produced by immunoSEQ multiplex PCR, yet TCRdb's version contains in-frame clones alone and is incomplete. The sample contains about 5,100 clones, under 75% of which appear only once. The specimen was CD4+ or CD8+ T cells sorted from blood, collected in a trial of the OX40 agonist ivuxolimab. These receptors were collected from an adult with an advanced solid tumor such as melanoma, head and neck, liver or kidney cancer. Each CDR3 is given with its conserved first and last residue. Each record gives: V gene, J gene, clone size, CDR3 protein. For some rows the clone size is stated as once, few or many, or as a class when expanded; others skip it.

>TRBV28|TRBJ2-5|NA
CASSLISGLRETQYF
>TRBV19|TRBJ1-1|medium-sized
CASIPRWGQVVVSNTEAFF
>TRBV7-7|TRBJ1-1|medium-sized
CASSPDLGSRTEAFF
>TRBV7-9|TRBJ2-1|NA
CASSLVLGEQFF
>TRBV6-4|TRBJ2-3|once
CASSELAGGSDTQYF
>TRBV5-1|TRBJ2-3|NA
CASSLEWGDTQYF
>TRBV29-1|TRBJ1-2|few
CSVGTLEGYTF
>TRBV5-3|TRBJ1-2|NA
CASSPPSGNGYTF
>TRBV27|TRBJ1-1|medium-sized
CASSYGTSEAFF
>TRBV25-1|TRBJ2-5|NA
CASSRLAGEETQYF
>TRBV27|TRBJ2-1|once
CASSSPSGRLYEQFF
>TRBV7-9|TRBJ2-7|medium-sized
CASSPPQREQYF